This entry lists 30 T cell receptor beta chains sequenced from one sample in a study of blood T cell repertoires in COVID-19. Here immunoSEQ multiplex PCR was the method, and the copy in TCRdb shows in-frame clones only, minus some. The sample yields 130,000 to 150,000 clones, 79% seen once. The sequenced sample was peripheral blood. Receptors were obtained from a man between 60 and 75 years old with acute or convalescent COVID-19.

The V gene is TRBV7-2, the J gene TRBJ1-2; the D is unclear. The CDR3 loop spans 12 amino acids. Trimming took off 5 bases at V and 4 bases at J, with 8 bases between the two ends. Per the germline V gene, CDR1 is SGHTA and CDR2 is FQGNSA. The CDR3, as DNA: TGTGCCAGCAGCCTTGAGGGCTATGGCTACACCTTC. Translated: CASSLEGYGYTF.

This rearrangement joins TRBV19 to TRBJ1-5; D is undetermined. CDR3 length equals 15 residues. Germline CDR1 reads LNHDA; CDR2 reads SQIVND (reference sequence). Deletions cut 6 bases from V and 0 bases from J, with 12 bases between. In DNA form, the CDR3 reads TGTGCCAGTAGAACCAATCGGGATAGCAATCAGCCCCAGCATTTT. Protein: CASRTNRDSNQPQHF.

This clone was seen once. The gene calls are TRBV5-4 and TRBJ1-2, with a possible D match to TRBD1 (5 bases). V shed 0 bases and J shed 2 bases, with 5 bases lying between them. Germline V gene data show CDR1 as SGHNT and CDR2 as YYREEE (reference sequence). There are 13 residues in the CDR3. The CDR3 DNA sequence: TGTGCCAGCAGCTTGGACAGGAACTATGGCTACACCTTC. Translation gives CASSLDRNYGYTF.

The chain carries TRBV4-3 and TRBJ2-3; D gene ambiguous. V was shortened by 0 bases and J by 2 bases, with 9 bases between the two germline ends. This CDR3 comprises 15 residues. Germline CDR1 and CDR2: LGHNA and YSLEER. The CDR3 loop reads CASSQDLSVTDTQYF. DNA of the CDR3: TGCGCCAGCAGCCAAGATCTCTCGGTCACAGATACGCAGTATTTT.

The gene calls are TRBV5-1 and TRBJ2-7; possible D gene TRBD1, 6 bases. Germline V gives CDR1 SGHRS, CDR2 YFSETQ. This CDR3 comprises 14 residues. The germline V and J ends were trimmed by 3 bases and 3 bases, with 13 bases remaining between them. The CDR3 DNA reads TGCGCCAGCAGCTCCGGGACAACGCTCTACGAGCAGTACTTC. It yields the protein CASSSGTTLYEQYF.

This CDR3 reads CASSLSTSGQETQYF. The CDR3 nucleotides are TGTGCCAGCTCCCTATCGACTAGCGGCCAAGAGACCCAGTACTTC. V is TRBV18 and J is TRBJ2-5, with TRBD2 identical over 9 bases. The CDR3 is 15 amino acids. Trimming took 6 bases from V and 1 from J; bases not matched to a gene: 6. In germline, CDR1 is KGHSH, CDR2 LQKENI.

J is TRBJ2-5 and V is TRBV5-1, with D tentatively TRBD2 (5 bases). V was pared by 5 bases and J by 1 base, with 18 bases between. CDR3 size: 16 residues. CDR1 is SGHRS and CDR2 is YFSETQ in the germline V gene. The CDR3 DNA reads TGCGCCAGCAGAAATACGGGGATGGGCTCCCAAGAGACCCAGTACTTC. This encodes CASRNTGMGSQETQYF.

The CDR3: CASSFSGRYNEQFF. CDR3 in DNA: TGTGCCAGCAGTTTTAGCGGGAGATACAATGAGCAGTTCTTC. The chain joins TRBV27 to TRBJ2-1, with TRBD2 matching 9 bases. V shed 3 bases, J shed 4 bases, and the junction held 1 base outside the gene matches. Germline lookup yields CDR1 MNHEY and CDR2 SMNVEV (reference sequence). The CDR3 loop spans 14 amino acids.

Only a few counts were recorded for this clone. V usage is TRBV27 and J usage is TRBJ2-1, with D tentatively TRBD2 (5 bases). Germline lookup yields CDR1 MNHEY and CDR2 SMNVEV (reference sequence). The CDR3 totals 14 residues. Trimming removed 7 bases at V and 7 bases at J, with 17 bases between. The DNA for the CDR3 is TGTGCCAGCATCTCACTTAGGGAGAGGAATGAGCAGTTCTTC. Residues: CASISLRERNEQFF.

CDR3 coding DNA: TGTGCCAGCAGCACGACAGGAGAAAGCGGGGAGCTGTTTTTT. It encodes CASSTTGESGELFF. This rearrangement joins TRBV2 to TRBJ2-2; D is possibly TRBD1 (6 bases). The germline gives CDR1 SNHLY, CDR2 FYNNEI. Trimming left V 6 bases short and J 7 bases short, with 15 bases between. This CDR3 has 14 residues.

The chain has TRBV7-2 and TRBJ1-4; D is unresolved. Germline V lookup: CDR1 SGHTA, CDR2 FQGNSA. V lost 8 bases and J lost 4, with 11 bases in between. There are 13 residues in the CDR3. CDR3 protein: CASARGLNEKLFF. The CDR3 DNA follows: TGTGCCAGCGCACGGGGTCTTAATGAAAAACTGTTTTTT.

This clone came up a few times. The chain's CDR3 is CASSWTVSYEQYF. In DNA form, the CDR3 reads TGTGCCAGCAGTTGGACAGTGAGCTACGAGCAGTACTTC. V gene TRBV2 combines with J gene TRBJ2-7, with D possibly TRBD1 on 6 matching bases. From germline, CDR1 is SNHLY and CDR2 FYNNEI. Trimming removed 5 bases from V and 3 bases from J, with 11 bases in between. The CDR3 loop spans 13 amino acids.

This clone has a handful of counts. V usage is TRBV23-1 and J usage is TRBJ1-2; D is unresolved. TRBV23-1 is classed as an ORF, of uncertain function. This CDR3 is built from 13 residues. The V gene lost 0 bases and the J gene lost 6 bases, with 8 bases spanning the gap. CDR3 nucleotide sequence: TGCGCCAGCAGTCAATCGGGAGGGAATGGCTACACCTTC. Residues: CASSQSGGNGYTF.

The chain recombines TRBV19 with TRBJ1-2; D ambiguous. The V end was cut by 7 bases, the J end by 0 bases, with 15 bases between. This CDR3 is built from 15 residues. Germline CDR1 and CDR2: LNHDA and SQIVND (reference sequence). The CDR3 loop reads CASKRSTGSNYGYTF. CDR3 DNA: TGTGCCAGTAAACGGAGTACCGGCTCTAACTATGGCTACACCTTC.

This clone is labeled medium-sized. The chain uses TRBV27 and TRBJ2-7, with 7 nucleotides matching TRBD2. J lost 7 bases, V lost 8 bases, and 8 bases had no gene match. CDR1 and CDR2 from the germline V gene are MNHEY and SMNVEV (reference sequence). The CDR3 is 12 amino acids. The CDR3 DNA sequence: TGTGCCAGCCGGGGAGGGTCGAGGGAGCAGTACTTC. This sequence encodes CASRGGSREQYF.

The genes are TRBV19 and TRBJ2-5, with a possible D match to TRBD1 (5 bases). Trimming took off 5 bases at V and 2 bases at J, with 9 bases between the two ends. Per the germline V gene, CDR1 is LNHDA and CDR2 is SQIVND (reference sequence). The CDR3 covers 13 residues. In nucleotides, the CDR3 is TGTGCCAGTAGTCGGACAAAACAAGAGACCCAGTACTTC. Protein product: CASSRTKQETQYF.

This chain connects TRBV5-4 to TRBJ2-7, with 8 bases lining up with TRBD1. Germline V CDR1 and CDR2: SGHNT, YYREEE (reference sequence). V lost 4 bases to trimming and J lost 0 bases; unmatched junction nucleotides: 6. CDR3 length equals 15 residues. The CDR3 DNA follows: TGTGCCAGCAGCCCGGGACAGGCCGCCTCCTACGAGCAGTACTTC. Translating it yields CASSPGQAASYEQYF.

The V call is TRBV29-1, the J call TRBJ2-7, with 8 nucleotides matching TRBD1. CDR3 size: 13 residues. After removal of 7 bases from V and 6 bases from J, the junction contained 11 bases not matched to a gene. Germline V lookup: CDR1 SQVTM, CDR2 ANQGSEA. CDR3 DNA sequence: TGCAGCGGCACGGACAGGGTAGGCGGCGAGCAGTACTTC. Its translation is CSGTDRVGGEQYF.

V is TRBV5-1 and J is TRBJ1-2, with 9 bases aligning to TRBD1. The CDR3 has 17 amino acids. CDR1 and CDR2 from the germline V gene are SGHRS and YFSETQ. V dropped 4 bases and J dropped 4; count of bases not matched to a gene: 14. In DNA form, the CDR3 reads TGCGCCAGCAGCCCGTACTCCCCGGGACAGGGCAGCTATGGCTACACCTTC. Amino acid sequence: CASSPYSPGQGSYGYTF.

This clone was recorded a few times. V usage is TRBV5-6 and J usage is TRBJ1-2; 8 bases match TRBD1. The CDR3 extends over 14 amino acids. Germline lookup yields CDR1 SGHDT and CDR2 YYEEEE. Trimming took 2 bases from V and 8 from J; bases not matched to a gene: 8. DNA for the CDR3: TGTGCCAGCAGCTTTAAAAGGACAGGGAACGGCTACACCTTC. Translation: CASSFKRTGNGYTF.

The chain uses TRBV3-1 (or the pseudogene TRBV3-2) and TRBJ1-6, with D hard to call. There are 12 residues in the CDR3. Germline V lookup: CDR1 LGHDT, CDR2 YNNKEL (reference sequence). Trimming shortened V by 3 bases and J by 9 bases, and 6 bases separated the two germline ends. CDR3 sequence: CASSHEGSPLHF. The DNA of the CDR3 is TGTGCCAGCAGCCATGAGGGTTCACCCCTCCACTTT.

V usage is TRBV5-1 and J usage is TRBJ2-3; perhaps TRBD1 as D (6 bases). This CDR3 has 15 amino acids. The V and J ends lost 2 bases and 0 bases respectively, with 10 bases between them. The V gene's germline CDR1 is SGHRS and CDR2 YFSETQ. In nucleotides, the CDR3 is TGCGCCAGCAGCTTAGGCAGGGGTAGCACAGATACGCAGTATTTT. It codes for CASSLGRGSTDTQYF.

The V call is TRBV19, the J call TRBJ1-2, with a tentative D call TRBD1 (6 bases). The V end was cut by 4 bases, the J end by 4 bases, with 13 bases between. Per germline, CDR1 LNHDA and CDR2 SQIVND (reference sequence). This CDR3 has 14 amino acids. This CDR3 reads CASSTRTDIYGYTF. CDR3 coding DNA: TGTGCCAGTAGTACTCGGACAGATATCTATGGCTACACCTTC. The full variable domain, completed using reference TRBV19 and TRBJ1-2, is DGGITQSPKYLFRKEGQNVTLSCEQNLNHDAMYWYRQDPGQGLRLIYYSQIVNDFQKGDIAEGYSVSREKKESFPLTVTSAQKNPTAFYLCASSTRTDIYGYTFGSGTRLTVV.

This clone has a handful of counts. The genes are TRBV10-3 and TRBJ2-2; 8 nucleotides agree with TRBD1. Unmatched junction bases numbered 4, after V lost 10 bases and J lost 0 bases. The germline gives CDR1 ENHRY, CDR2 SYGVKD. This CDR3 region has 14 residues. CDR3 sequence (DNA): TGTGCCAGCGGACAGGGTTCGAACACCGGGGAGCTGTTTTTT. This encodes CASGQGSNTGELFF.

The gene calls are TRBV7-2 and TRBJ1-5; no reliable D call. Looked up from germline, CDR1 is SGHTA and CDR2 is FQGNSA. This CDR3 is built from 13 residues. V was trimmed by 5 bases and J by 1 base, leaving 6 bases between them. The CDR3 protein is CASSPESNQPQHF. As DNA, the CDR3 is TGTGCCAGCAGCCCGGAGAGCAATCAGCCCCAGCATTTT.

The chain has TRBV6-5 and TRBJ1-1; 11 nucleotides match TRBD1. CDR3 size: 15 residues. V trimming: 6 bases; J trimming: 3 bases; junction bases outside the gene matches: 6. Per germline, CDR1 MNHEY and CDR2 SVGAGI. In DNA, the CDR3 is TGTGCCAGCAGAGGACAGGGGGCTGGGTACACTGAAGCTTTCTTT. The encoded protein is CASRGQGAGYTEAFF.

V gene TRBV5-1 combines with J gene TRBJ2-3, with 10 positions matching TRBD2. Trimming removed 2 bases from V and 3 bases from J; junction bases left unmatched: 3. The CDR3 runs 15 residues. The germline CDR1 and CDR2 sequences are SGHRS and YFSETQ. For the CDR3, the DNA is TGCGCCAGCAGCTTCGCTAGCGGGAGAACAGATACGCAGTATTTT. It yields the protein CASSFASGRTDTQYF. Based on the CDR3 plus reference TRBV5-1 and TRBJ2-3, the full variable domain is KAGVTQTPRYLIKTRGQQVTLSCSPISGHRSVSWYQQTPGQGLQFLFEYFSETQRNKGNFPGRFSGRQFSNSRSEMNVSTLELGDSALYLCASSFASGRTDTQYFGPGTRLTVL.

This chain joins TRBV7-6 and TRBJ2-1, with D maybe TRBD1 (5 bases). Germline V gene sequence: CDR1 SGHVS, CDR2 FNYEAQ. V lost 2 bases and J lost 3, with 17 bases in between. The CDR3 runs 17 residues. Here the CDR3 DNA reads TGTGCCAGCAGCTTATATAGAGACCTAGGGGACTACAATGAGCAGTTCTTC. It translates to CASSLYRDLGDYNEQFF.

In this sample, this clone turned up a few times. V and J are TRBV5-6 and TRBJ1-2; 8 bases are a match to TRBD1. Germline V CDR1 and CDR2: SGHDT, YYEEEE. V trimming: 5 bases; J trimming: 8 bases; junction bases outside the gene matches: 11. This CDR3 is built from 14 residues. The CDR3: CASRTDRAWEGYTF. In nucleotides, the CDR3 is TGTGCCAGCAGAACGGACAGGGCTTGGGAGGGCTACACCTTC.

The chain is built from TRBV5-4 and TRBJ1-1, with a tentative D call TRBD1 (5 bases). Trimming took off 4 bases at V and 2 bases at J, with 12 bases between the two ends. The CDR3 spans 14 residues. Looked up from germline, CDR1 is SGHNT and CDR2 is YYREEE (reference sequence). In nucleotides, the CDR3 is TGTGCCAGCAGCAAAATGGGGCTCAACACTGAAGCTTTCTTT. As protein: CASSKMGLNTEAFF. Combining the CDR3 with reference TRBV5-4 and TRBJ1-1 gives the whole variable domain ETGVTQSPTHLIKTRGQQVTLRCSSQSGHNTVSWYQQALGQGPQFIFQYYREEENGRGNFPPRFSGLQFPNYSSELNVNALELDDSALYLCASSKMGLNTEAFFGQGTRLTVV.